These T cell receptor beta chains were read from a single sample in a study of shared clonotypes between healthy human individuals. The repertoire was sequenced with immunoSEQ multiplex PCR; TCRdb's copy has only in-frame clones and lacks some. The sample has about 600,000 clones, around 97% seen once. Sequenced input: naive CD4+ T cells sorted from blood. The source of these receptors is a woman in her twenties or thirties in good health. The CDR3 runs from the conserved cysteine through the conserved F or W. The D gene is left open where the match is weak. Size is stated for part of the rows, as once, few or many counts, or as a class when the clone is expanded.

V gene,J gene,clone size,D gene,CDR3 length,CDR3 protein,CDR3 DNA
TRBV19,TRBJ2-3,-,-,13,CASSLSRTDTQYF,TGTGCCAGTAGCCTTTCTCGCACAGATACGCAGTATTTT
TRBV7-9,TRBJ2-5,-,-,13,CASSFSHTETQYF,TGTGCCAGCAGCTTCTCACACACGGAGACCCAGTACTTC
TRBV18,TRBJ2-2,-,TRBD2,19,CASSPETGISGRGTGELFF,TGTGCCAGCTCACCTGAGACAGGGATTAGCGGGAGAGGGACCGGGGAGCTGTTTTTT
TRBV19,TRBJ2-7,-,TRBD1,13,CASSTGQGYEQYF,TGTGCCAGTAGTACAGGACAGGGTTACGAGCAGTACTTC
TRBV29-1,TRBJ2-3,-,-,14,CSVSTGSSTDTQYF,TGCAGCGTCAGCACAGGGTCTAGCACAGATACGCAGTATTTT
TRBV6-1,TRBJ2-1,-,TRBD1,15,CASTLDRGRYNEQFF,TGTGCCAGCACCTTGGACAGGGGGCGCTACAATGAGCAGTTCTTC
TRBV28,TRBJ2-7,-,-,14,CASSLFPGTYEQYF,TGTGCCAGCAGTTTGTTCCCAGGTACCTACGAGCAGTACTTC
TRBV28,TRBJ2-3,-,-,13,CASRVRESDTQYF,TGTGCCAGCAGGGTCAGGGAGTCAGATACGCAGTATTTT
TRBV6-1,TRBJ1-5,-,-,16,CASSESLRRSNQPQHF,TGTGCCAGCAGTGAAAGCCTAAGAAGAAGCAATCAGCCCCAGCATTTT
TRBV6-1,TRBJ1-2,few,-,12,CASRLDNYGYTF,TGTGCCAGCAGGCTGGACAATTATGGCTACACCTTC
TRBV15,TRBJ2-7,-,TRBD2,16,CATSRDPQRGGYEQYF,TGTGCCACCAGCAGAGACCCCCAGCGGGGCGGATACGAGCAGTACTTC
TRBV29-1,TRBJ2-4,once,TRBD1,13,CSVLGQGKNIQYF,TGCAGCGTGCTAGGACAGGGTAAAAACATTCAGTACTTC
TRBV6-5,TRBJ2-7,-,-,14,CASRPTRSSYEQYF,TGTGCCAGCAGGCCGACTAGGAGCTCCTACGAGCAGTACTTC
TRBV27,TRBJ1-5,-,-,14,CASSSIGRNQPQHF,TGTGCCAGCAGTTCAATAGGGCGGAATCAGCCCCAGCATTTT
TRBV27,TRBJ1-5,-,-,14,CASSLRQALGPQHF,TGTGCCAGCAGTCTACGACAGGCGCTCGGCCCCCAGCATTTT
TRBV5-1,TRBJ2-1,-,TRBD2,18,CASSFPAGGPTSVNEQFF,TGCGCCAGCAGCTTTCCAGCGGGAGGGCCAACCTCAGTGAATGAGCAGTTCTTC
TRBV5-1,TRBJ2-7,-,TRBD2,14,CASSLVAGVNEQYF,TGCGCCAGCAGCTTGGTGGCGGGAGTGAACGAGCAGTACTTC
TRBV5-4,TRBJ2-3,-,-,16,CASSLGASGVSDTQYF,TGTGCCAGCAGCTTGGGAGCCTCAGGGGTTTCAGATACGCAGTATTTT
TRBV29-1,TRBJ2-1,once,-,12,CSVETSSWEQFF,TGCAGCGTTGAAACTAGTTCATGGGAGCAGTTCTTC
TRBV2,TRBJ2-7,-,TRBD2,16,CASTKSGRAGGYEQYF,TGTGCCAGCACTAAGAGCGGGAGGGCCGGGGGCTACGAGCAGTACTTC
TRBV10-2,TRBJ2-5,-,-,13,CASTSSSAETQYF,TGCGCCAGCACCTCGTCCTCGGCGGAGACCCAGTACTTC
TRBV28,TRBJ1-1,-,-,15,CASSLPGELNTEAFF,TGTGCCAGCAGTTTGCCGGGTGAATTGAACACTGAAGCTTTCTTT
TRBV5-1,TRBJ2-7,-,-,12,CASSQNRDEQYF,TGCGCCAGCAGCCAAAACAGGGACGAGCAGTACTTC
TRBV9,TRBJ1-4,-,TRBD1,16,CASSWGQGATNEKLFF,TGTGCCAGCAGCTGGGGACAGGGGGCAACTAATGAAAAACTGTTTTTT
TRBV6-5,TRBJ2-7,-,-,14,CATLKPGDQYEQYF,TGTGCCACCCTGAAGCCAGGGGATCAATACGAGCAGTACTTC
TRBV4-2,TRBJ1-5,-,-,15,CASSQDFQGNQPQHF,TGTGCCAGCAGCCAAGATTTTCAGGGCAATCAGCCCCAGCATTTT
TRBV18,TRBJ2-7,-,TRBD1,15,CASSGTVRSSYEQYF,TGTGCCAGCTCGGGGACAGTCCGTAGCTCCTACGAGCAGTACTTC
TRBV5-1,TRBJ2-2,-,TRBD1,17,CASSPRDSSSLTGELFF,TGCGCCAGCAGCCCTAGGGACAGCTCGAGTCTTACCGGGGAGCTGTTTTTT
TRBV14,TRBJ1-1,-,-,14,CASSLINRDTEAFF,TGTGCCAGCAGCCTGATAAACAGGGACACTGAAGCTTTCTTT
TRBV30,TRBJ2-7,-,-,12,CAWSAKAYEQYF,TGTGCCTGGTCGGCGAAGGCCTACGAGCAGTACTTC
TRBV7-2,TRBJ2-1,once,TRBD2,17,CASSLISGRLSYNEQFF,TGTGCCAGCAGCTTGATTAGCGGGAGATTATCCTACAATGAGCAGTTCTTC
TRBV27,TRBJ1-2,-,-,14,CASSSTVGIHGYTF,TGTGCCAGCAGCTCGACCGTAGGGATCCATGGCTACACCTTC
TRBV28,TRBJ2-7,once,-,13,CASSRLQFYEQYF,TGTGCCAGCAGTAGGTTGCAGTTTTACGAGCAGTACTTC
TRBV5-4,TRBJ2-5,-,TRBD2,15,CASSHPQREKETQYF,TGTGCCAGCAGCCACCCTCAGCGGGAGAAAGAGACCCAGTACTTC
TRBV5-4,TRBJ2-1,-,TRBD2,14,CASSLGLAHNEQFF,TGTGCCAGCAGCTTGGGACTAGCCCACAATGAGCAGTTCTTC
TRBV9,TRBJ2-7,-,TRBD1,14,CASSADRGGNEQYF,TGTGCCAGCAGCGCCGACAGGGGGGGCAACGAGCAGTACTTC
TRBV10-1,TRBJ1-1,-,-,16,CASSESRSGARTEAFF,TGCGCCAGCAGTGAGTCGAGGTCTGGGGCCCGGACTGAAGCTTTCTTT
TRBV11-1,TRBJ2-1,once,-,13,CASSSPGRGGQFF,TGTGCCAGCAGCTCCCCCGGACGCGGCGGGCAGTTCTTC
TRBV28,TRBJ2-7,-,TRBD1,14,CASRPPGQGGEQYF,TGTGCCAGCAGGCCCCCGGGACAGGGTGGAGAGCAGTACTTC
TRBV30,TRBJ2-7,once,-,16,CAWSVLGDPGPYEQYF,TGTGCCTGGAGTGTTCTAGGAGACCCCGGTCCCTACGAGCAGTACTTC
TRBV2,TRBJ1-1,-,-,14,CASRGVTVNTEAFF,TGTGCCAGCAGGGGAGTCACGGTGAACACTGAAGCTTTCTTT
TRBV11-2,TRBJ2-2,once,TRBD1,16,CASSSKGDRNTGELFF,TGTGCCAGCAGCTCGAAGGGGGACAGAAACACCGGGGAGCTGTTTTTT
TRBV27,TRBJ2-3,-,-,12,CATWYSTDTQYF,TGTGCCACCTGGTATAGCACAGATACGCAGTATTTT
TRBV7-8,TRBJ2-2,-,TRBD1,14,CASSRQGDTGELFF,TGTGCCAGCAGTCGACAGGGCGACACCGGGGAGCTGTTTTTT